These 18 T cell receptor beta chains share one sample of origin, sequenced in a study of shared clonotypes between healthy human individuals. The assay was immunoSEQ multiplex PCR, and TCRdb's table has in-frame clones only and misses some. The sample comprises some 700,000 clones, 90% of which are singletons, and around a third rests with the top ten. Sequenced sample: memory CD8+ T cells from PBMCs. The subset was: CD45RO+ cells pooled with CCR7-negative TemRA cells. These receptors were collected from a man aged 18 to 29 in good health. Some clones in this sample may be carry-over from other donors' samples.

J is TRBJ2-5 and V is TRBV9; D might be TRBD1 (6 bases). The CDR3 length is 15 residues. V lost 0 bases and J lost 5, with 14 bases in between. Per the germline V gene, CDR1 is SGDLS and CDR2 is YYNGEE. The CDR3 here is CASSVEGGTGETQYF. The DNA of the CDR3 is TGTGCCAGCAGCGTAGAAGGGGGAACCGGGGAGACCCAGTACTTC. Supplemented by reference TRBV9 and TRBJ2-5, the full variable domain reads DSGVTQTPKHLITATGQRVTLRCSPRSGDLSVYWYQQSLDQGLQFLIQYYNGEERAKGNILERFSAQQFPDLHSELNLSSLELGDSALYFCASSVEGGTGETQYFGPGTRLLVL.

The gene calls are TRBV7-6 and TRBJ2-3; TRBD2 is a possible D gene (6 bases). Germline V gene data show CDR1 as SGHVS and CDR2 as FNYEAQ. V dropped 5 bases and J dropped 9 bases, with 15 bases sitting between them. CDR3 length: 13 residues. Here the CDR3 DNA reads TGTGCCAGCAGCCCTCCTGGGGGGATAACGCAGTATTTT. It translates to CASSPPGGITQYF.

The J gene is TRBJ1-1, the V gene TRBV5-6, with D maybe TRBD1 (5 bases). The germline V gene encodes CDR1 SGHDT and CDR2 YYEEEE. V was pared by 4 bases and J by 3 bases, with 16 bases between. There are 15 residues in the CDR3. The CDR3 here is CASSPAGLRDTEAFF. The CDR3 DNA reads TGTGCCAGCAGCCCGGCGGGACTAAGAGACACTGAAGCTTTCTTT. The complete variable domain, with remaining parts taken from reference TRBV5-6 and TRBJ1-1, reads DAGVTQSPTHLIKTRGQQVTLRCSPKSGHDTVSWYQQALGQGPQFIFQYYEEEERQRGNFPDRFSGHQFPNYSSELNVNALLLGDSALYLCASSPAGLRDTEAFFGQGTRLTVV.

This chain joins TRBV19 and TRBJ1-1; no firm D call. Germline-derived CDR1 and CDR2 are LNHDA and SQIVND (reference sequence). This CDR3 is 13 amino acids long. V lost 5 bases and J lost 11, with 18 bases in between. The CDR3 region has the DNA TGTGCCAGTAGTCCCAACATGTACGCGGGGGCTTTCTTT. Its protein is CASSPNMYAGAFF. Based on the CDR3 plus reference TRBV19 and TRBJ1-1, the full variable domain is DGGITQSPKYLFRKEGQNVTLSCEQNLNHDAMYWYRQDPGQGLRLIYYSQIVNDFQKGDIAEGYSVSREKKESFPLTVTSAQKNPTAFYLCASSPNMYAGAFFGQGTRLTVV.

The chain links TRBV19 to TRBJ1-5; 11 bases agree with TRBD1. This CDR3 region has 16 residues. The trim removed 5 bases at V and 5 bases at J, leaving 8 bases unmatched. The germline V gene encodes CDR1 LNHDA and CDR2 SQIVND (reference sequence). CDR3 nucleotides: TGTGCCAGTAGTCCCAGGGGACAGGGGGTCGATCAGCCCCAGCATTTT. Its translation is CASSPRGQGVDQPQHF.

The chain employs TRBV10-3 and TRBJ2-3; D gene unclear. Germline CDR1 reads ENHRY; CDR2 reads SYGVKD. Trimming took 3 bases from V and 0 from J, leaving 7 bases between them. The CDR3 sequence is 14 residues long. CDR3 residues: CAISDHSSTDTQYF. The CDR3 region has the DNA TGTGCCATCAGTGATCATTCTAGCACAGATACGCAGTATTTT.

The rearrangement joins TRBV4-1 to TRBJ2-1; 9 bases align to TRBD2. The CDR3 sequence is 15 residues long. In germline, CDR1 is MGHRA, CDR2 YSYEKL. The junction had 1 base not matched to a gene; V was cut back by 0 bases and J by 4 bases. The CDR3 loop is CASSQDAGGYNEQFF. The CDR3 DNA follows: TGCGCCAGCAGCCAAGATGCGGGAGGGTACAATGAGCAGTTCTTC.

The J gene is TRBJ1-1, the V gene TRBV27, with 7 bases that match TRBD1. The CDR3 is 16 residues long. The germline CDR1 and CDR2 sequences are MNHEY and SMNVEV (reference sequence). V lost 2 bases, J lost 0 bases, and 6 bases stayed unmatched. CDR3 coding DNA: TGTGCCAGCAGTTTAAGAGGGGGCCACATGAACACTGAAGCTTTCTTT. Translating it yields CASSLRGGHMNTEAFF.

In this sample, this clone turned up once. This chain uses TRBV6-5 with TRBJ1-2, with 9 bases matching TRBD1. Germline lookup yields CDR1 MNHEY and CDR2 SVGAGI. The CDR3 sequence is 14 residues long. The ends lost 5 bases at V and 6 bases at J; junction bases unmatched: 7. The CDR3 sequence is CASSRTWTGDGYTF. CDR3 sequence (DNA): TGTGCCAGCAGTCGAACCTGGACAGGGGATGGCTACACCTTC.

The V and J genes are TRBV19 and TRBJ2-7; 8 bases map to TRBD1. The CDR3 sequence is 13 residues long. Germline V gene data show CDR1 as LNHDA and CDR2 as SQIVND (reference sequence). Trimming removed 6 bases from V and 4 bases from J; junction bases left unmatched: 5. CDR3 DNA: TGTGCCAGTAGGGAGACAGGGGCGTACGAGCAGTACTTC. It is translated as CASRETGAYEQYF.

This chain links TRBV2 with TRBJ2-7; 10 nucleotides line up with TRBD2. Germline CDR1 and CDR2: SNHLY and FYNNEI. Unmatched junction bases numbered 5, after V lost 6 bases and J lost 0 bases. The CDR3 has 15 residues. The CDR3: CASSRLAGRSYEQYF. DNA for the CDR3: TGTGCCAGCAGCAGACTAGCGGGCCGCTCCTACGAGCAGTACTTC.

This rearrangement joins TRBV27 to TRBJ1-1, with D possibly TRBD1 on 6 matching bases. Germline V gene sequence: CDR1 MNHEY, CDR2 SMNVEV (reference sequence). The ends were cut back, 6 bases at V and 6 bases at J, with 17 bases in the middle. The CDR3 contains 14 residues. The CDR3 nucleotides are TGTGCCAGCAGCACGGGGCAGGGGAGGCCTGAAGCTTTCTTT. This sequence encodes CASSTGQGRPEAFF.

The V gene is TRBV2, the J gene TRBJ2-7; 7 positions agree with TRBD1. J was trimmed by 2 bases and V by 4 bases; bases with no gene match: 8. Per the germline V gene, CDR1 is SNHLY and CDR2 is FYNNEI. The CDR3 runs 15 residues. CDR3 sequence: CASSGGQQNPYEQYF. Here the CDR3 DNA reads TGTGCCAGCAGTGGGGGACAGCAAAACCCCTACGAGCAGTACTTC.

The CDR3 loop is CASSLVVSVAEQYF. The CDR3 DNA sequence: TGTGCCAGCAGCTTAGTTGTATCTGTTGCCGAGCAGTACTTC. The chain has TRBV7-8 and TRBJ2-7; D is uncertain. CDR1 and CDR2 (germline): SGHVS, FQNEAQ. CDR3 length equals 14 residues. Trimming left V 1 base short and J 6 bases short, with 13 bases between. Full variable domain (rest looked up from reference TRBV7-8 and TRBJ2-7): GAGVSQSPRYKVAKRGQDVALRCDPISGHVSLFWYQQALGQGPEFLTYFQNEAQLDKSGLPSDRFFAERPEGSVSTLKIQRTQQEDSAVYLCASSLVVSVAEQYFGPGTRLTVT.

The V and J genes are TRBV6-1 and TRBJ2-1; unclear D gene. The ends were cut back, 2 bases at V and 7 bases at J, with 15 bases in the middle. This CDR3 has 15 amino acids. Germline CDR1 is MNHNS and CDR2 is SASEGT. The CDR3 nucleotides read TGTGCCAGCAGTGAAAATCGGCTAGTAGGGAATGAGCAGTTCTTC. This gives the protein CASSENRLVGNEQFF.

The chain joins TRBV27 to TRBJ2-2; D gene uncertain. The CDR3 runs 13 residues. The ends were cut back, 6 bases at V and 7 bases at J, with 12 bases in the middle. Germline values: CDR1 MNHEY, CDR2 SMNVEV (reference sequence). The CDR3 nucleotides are TGTGCCAGCAGCGCAACAGTGTTCGGGGAGCTGTTTTTT. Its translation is CASSATVFGELFF.

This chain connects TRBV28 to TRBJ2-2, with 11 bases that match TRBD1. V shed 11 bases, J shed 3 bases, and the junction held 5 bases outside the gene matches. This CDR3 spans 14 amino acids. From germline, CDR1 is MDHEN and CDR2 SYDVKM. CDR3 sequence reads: CASKDRGHTGELFF. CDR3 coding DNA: TGTGCCTCCAAGGACAGGGGGCACACCGGGGAGCTGTTTTTT.

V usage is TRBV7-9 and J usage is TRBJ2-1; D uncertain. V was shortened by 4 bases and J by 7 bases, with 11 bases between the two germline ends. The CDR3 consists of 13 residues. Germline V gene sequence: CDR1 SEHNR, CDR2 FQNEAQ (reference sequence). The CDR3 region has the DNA TGTGCCAGCAGCTCCCCCCGTATGAATGAGCAGTTCTTC. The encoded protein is CASSSPRMNEQFF.